A single sample gave rise to the 13 T cell receptor beta chains below, sequenced in a study of control samples from healthy donors and cancer patients. Generated by immunoSEQ multiplex PCR, the TCRdb table keeps only in-frame clones and is missing some. The sample comprises approximately 150,000 clones, about 89% of which are singletons, and more than 6.5% rests with the top ten. The sample consisted of blood. The receptors come from a man between 18 and 29 years old in good health.

The chain carries TRBV5-4 and TRBJ1-1; no reliable D call. V shed 0 bases and J shed 0 bases, with 9 bases lying between them. The CDR3 is 15 residues long. Germline CDR1 reads SGHNT; CDR2 reads YYREEE (reference sequence). The CDR3 DNA follows: TGTGCCAGCAGCTTGGTCGGGCTTTTGAACACTGAAGCTTTCTTT. Translating it yields CASSLVGLLNTEAFF. Full variable domain (remainder filled in from reference TRBV5-4 and TRBJ1-1): ETGVTQSPTHLIKTRGQQVTLRCSSQSGHNTVSWYQQALGQGPQFIFQYYREEENGRGNFPPRFSGLQFPNYSSELNVNALELDDSALYLCASSLVGLLNTEAFFGQGTRLTVV.

This chain joins TRBV7-9 and TRBJ2-5; D may be TRBD2 (6 bases). The CDR3 contains 16 residues. Trimming cost V 5 bases and J 7 bases, with 23 bases left between them. The V gene's germline CDR1 is SEHNR and CDR2 FQNEAQ (reference sequence). The CDR3 reads CASSPRLVRGKSTQYF. The DNA for the CDR3 is TGTGCCAGCAGCCCCAGACTAGTCCGGGGCAAGTCGACCCAGTACTTC.

The V gene is TRBV7-2, the J gene TRBJ2-5; 7 nucleotides line up with TRBD1. Germline values: CDR1 SGHTA, CDR2 FQGNSA. The CDR3 contains 16 residues. V was clipped by 5 bases and J by 5 bases; unmatched bases: 14. CDR3: CASSAQGGARHETQYF. CDR3 sequence (DNA): TGTGCCAGCAGCGCACAAGGGGGCGCCCGCCATGAGACCCAGTACTTC.

V gene TRBV5-1 combines with J gene TRBJ2-7; D perhaps matches TRBD1 (5 bases). This CDR3 spans 13 amino acids. The germline V gene has CDR1 SGHRS and CDR2 YFSETQ. Trimming pared 0 bases from V and 3 bases from J, leaving 7 bases between. CDR3 amino acids: CASSLGTYYEQYF. For the CDR3, the DNA is TGCGCCAGCAGCTTGGGGACATACTACGAGCAGTACTTC.

This clone appeared once. In DNA, the CDR3 is TGTGCCAGCAGTGATTCACACAAGGTACTGCTGGGGACTGAAGCTTTCTTT. Encoded protein: CASSDSHKVLLGTEAFF. V and J are TRBV6-1 and TRBJ1-1; no clear D gene. This CDR3 region has 17 residues. CDR1 and CDR2 (germline): MNHNS, SASEGT. Trimming shortened V by 3 bases and J by 5 bases, and 22 bases separated the two germline ends.

V usage is TRBV6-5 and J usage is TRBJ1-4, with a tentative D call TRBD1 (5 bases). The germline gives CDR1 MNHEY, CDR2 SVGAGI. V was shortened by 0 bases and J by 7 bases, with 12 bases between the two germline ends. This CDR3 contains 15 residues. The CDR3 region is CASSYSGDVGEKLFF. The CDR3 DNA is TGTGCCAGCAGTTACTCAGGGGACGTCGGTGAAAAACTGTTTTTT.

This sequence joins TRBV21-1 and TRBJ2-7; the table's D call, TRBD1, was not checked against the DNA. TRBV21-1 is a documented pseudogene. The CDR3 has 11 amino acids. The DNA of the CDR3 is TGTGCCAGCAGCGCACAAGACGAGCAGTACTTC. This sequence encodes CASSAQDEQYF.

The chain combines TRBV2 with TRBJ2-7, with D possibly TRBD2 on 5 matching bases. The germline V gene encodes CDR1 SNHLY and CDR2 FYNNEI. V lost 7 bases, J lost 6 bases, and 19 bases lay in between. The CDR3 contains 14 residues. CDR3 nucleotide sequence: TGTGCCAGCACCCCATTGAGGGATAGGGTCGAGCAGTACTTC. Its translation is CASTPLRDRVEQYF.

CDR3 region: CASSPFEGFQFF. CDR3 in DNA: TGTGCCAGCAGCCCTTTCGAGGGCTTTCAGTTCTTC. The chain couples TRBV3-1 (or the pseudogene TRBV3-2) to TRBJ2-1; D is perhaps TRBD2 (5 bases). CDR3 size: 12 residues. The germline gives CDR1 LGHDT, CDR2 YNNKEL (reference sequence). The V gene lost 4 bases and the J gene lost 13 bases, with 14 bases spanning the gap.

The chain uses TRBV5-1 and TRBJ1-2; 8 bases match TRBD1. V shed 3 bases, J shed 4 bases, and the junction held 5 bases outside the gene matches. The germline gives CDR1 SGHRS, CDR2 YFSETQ. CDR3 length: 14 residues. CDR3 sequence: CASSSTGVVYGYTF. The CDR3 DNA sequence: TGCGCCAGCAGCTCGACAGGGGTCGTCTATGGCTACACCTTC.

The gene calls are TRBV7-9 and TRBJ2-2; possibly TRBD1 for D (7 bases). CDR3 length: 18 amino acids. The germline V and J ends were trimmed by 5 bases and 3 bases, with 22 bases remaining between them. Germline assignment: CDR1 SEHNR and CDR2 FQNEAQ (reference sequence). The CDR3 coding sequence is TGTGCCAGCAGCACCCGCCCAGGGGGGCCCCCGGACACCGGGGAGCTGTTTTTT. Residues: CASSTRPGGPPDTGELFF. The whole variable domain, filled in from reference TRBV7-9 and TRBJ2-2, reads DTGVSQNPRHKITKRGQNVTFRCDPISEHNRLYWYRQTLGQGPEFLTYFQNEAQLEKSRLLSDRFSAERPKGSFSTLEIQRTEQGDSAMYLCASSTRPGGPPDTGELFFGEGSRLTVL.

This clone was seen only once. The gene calls are TRBV12-5 and TRBJ2-1; 12 positions match TRBD2. The CDR3 covers 16 residues. CDR1 and CDR2 from the germline V gene are LGHNT and FRNRAP. The junction had 1 base not matched to a gene; V was cut back by 0 bases and J by 4 bases. The CDR3 loop reads CASGLVLAGGYNEQFF. The CDR3 DNA is TGTGCTAGTGGTTTGGTACTAGCGGGGGGATACAATGAGCAGTTCTTC.

V gene TRBV10-3 combines with J gene TRBJ2-3; D remains unclear. Germline lookup yields CDR1 ENHRY and CDR2 SYGVKD. This CDR3 has 13 amino acids. The V and J ends lost 0 bases and 3 bases respectively, with 4 bases between them. CDR3 coding DNA: TGTGCCATCAGTGAGTCTGGAACAGATACGCAGTATTTT. The encoded protein is CAISESGTDTQYF.